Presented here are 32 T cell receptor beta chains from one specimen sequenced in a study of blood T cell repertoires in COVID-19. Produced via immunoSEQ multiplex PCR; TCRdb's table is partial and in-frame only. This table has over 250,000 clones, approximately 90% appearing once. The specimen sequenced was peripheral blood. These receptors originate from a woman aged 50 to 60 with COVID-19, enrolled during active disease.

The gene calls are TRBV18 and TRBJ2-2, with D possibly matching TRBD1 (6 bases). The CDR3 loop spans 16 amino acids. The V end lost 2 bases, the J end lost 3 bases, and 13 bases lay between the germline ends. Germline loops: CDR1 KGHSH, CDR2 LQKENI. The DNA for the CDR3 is TGTGCCAGCTCACCATTTTCCGGGACACACACCGGGGAGCTGTTTTTT. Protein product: CASSPFSGTHTGELFF.

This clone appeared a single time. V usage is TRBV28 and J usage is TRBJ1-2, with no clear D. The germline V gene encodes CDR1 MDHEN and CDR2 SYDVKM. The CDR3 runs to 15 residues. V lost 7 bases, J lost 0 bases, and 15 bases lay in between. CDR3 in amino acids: CASMGGSPANYGYTF. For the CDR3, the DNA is TGTGCCAGCATGGGCGGGTCCCCGGCTAACTATGGCTACACCTTC.

The CDR3 is CASSDRDRRETQYF. The CDR3 nucleotides read TGCGCCAGCAGCGACCGGGACAGAAGAGAGACCCAGTACTTC. The genes are TRBV5-1 and TRBJ2-5; TRBD1 matches at 7 bases. Germline V lookup: CDR1 SGHRS, CDR2 YFSETQ. The CDR3 sequence is 14 residues long. With 4 bases clipped from V and 4 bases from J, the junction kept 7 bases outside the gene matches.

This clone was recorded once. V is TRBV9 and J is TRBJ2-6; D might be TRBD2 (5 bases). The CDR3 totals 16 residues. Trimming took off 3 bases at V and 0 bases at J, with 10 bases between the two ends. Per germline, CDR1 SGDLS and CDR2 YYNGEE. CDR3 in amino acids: CASSAQRSSGANVLTF. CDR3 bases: TGTGCCAGCAGCGCCCAGCGGTCCTCTGGGGCCAACGTCCTGACTTTC.

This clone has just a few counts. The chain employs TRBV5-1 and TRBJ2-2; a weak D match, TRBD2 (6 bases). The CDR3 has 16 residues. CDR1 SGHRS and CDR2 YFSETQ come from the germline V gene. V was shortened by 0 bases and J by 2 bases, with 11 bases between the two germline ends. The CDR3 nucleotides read TGCGCCAGCAGCTTGGAAGGGCGGGGAAACACCGGGGAGCTGTTTTTT. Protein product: CASSLEGRGNTGELFF.

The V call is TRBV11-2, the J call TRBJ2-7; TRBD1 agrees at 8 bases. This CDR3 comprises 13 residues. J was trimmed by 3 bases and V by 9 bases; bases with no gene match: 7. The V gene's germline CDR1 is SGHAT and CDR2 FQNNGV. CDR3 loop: CASRRGQGYEQYF. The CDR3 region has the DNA TGTGCCAGTAGGAGAGGACAGGGCTACGAGCAGTACTTC.

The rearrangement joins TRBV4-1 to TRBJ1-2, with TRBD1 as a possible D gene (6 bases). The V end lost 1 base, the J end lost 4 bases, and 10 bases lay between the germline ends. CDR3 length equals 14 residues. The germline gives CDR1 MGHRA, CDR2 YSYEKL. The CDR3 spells CASSQGDKVYGYTF. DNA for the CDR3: TGCGCCAGCAGCCAAGGGGACAAGGTCTATGGCTACACCTTC.

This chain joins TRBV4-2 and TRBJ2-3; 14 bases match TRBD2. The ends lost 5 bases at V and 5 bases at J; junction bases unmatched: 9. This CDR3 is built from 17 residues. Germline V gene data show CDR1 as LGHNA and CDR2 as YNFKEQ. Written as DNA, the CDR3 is TGTGCCAGCAGCGCCCGACTAGCGGGAGGGCCCAAAGATACGCAGTATTTT. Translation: CASSARLAGGPKDTQYF.

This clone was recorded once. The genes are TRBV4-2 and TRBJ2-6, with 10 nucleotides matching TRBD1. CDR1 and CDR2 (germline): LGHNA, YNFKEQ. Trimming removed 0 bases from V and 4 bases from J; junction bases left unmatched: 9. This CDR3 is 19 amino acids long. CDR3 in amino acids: CASSQDSGQGGTGANVLTF. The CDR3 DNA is TGTGCCAGCAGCCAAGATTCAGGACAGGGGGGAACGGGGGCCAACGTCCTGACTTTC.

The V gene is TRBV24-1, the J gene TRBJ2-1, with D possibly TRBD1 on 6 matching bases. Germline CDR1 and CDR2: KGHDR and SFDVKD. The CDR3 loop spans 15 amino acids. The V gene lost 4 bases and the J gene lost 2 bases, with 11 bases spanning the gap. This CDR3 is CATSDAGTTYNEQFF. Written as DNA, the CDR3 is TGTGCCACCAGTGACGCCGGGACAACCTACAATGAGCAGTTCTTC.

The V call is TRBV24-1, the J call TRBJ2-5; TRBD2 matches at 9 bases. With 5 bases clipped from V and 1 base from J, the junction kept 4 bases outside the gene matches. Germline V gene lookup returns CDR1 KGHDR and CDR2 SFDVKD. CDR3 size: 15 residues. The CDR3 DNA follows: TGTGCCACCAGTGGGGCTAGCGGGGCCCAAGAGACCCAGTACTTC. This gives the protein CATSGASGAQETQYF.

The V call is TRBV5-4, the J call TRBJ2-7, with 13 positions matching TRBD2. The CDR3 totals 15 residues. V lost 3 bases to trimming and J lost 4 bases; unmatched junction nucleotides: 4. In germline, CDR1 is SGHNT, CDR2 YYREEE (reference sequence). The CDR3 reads CASSSRGLAGYEQYF. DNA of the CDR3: TGTGCCAGCAGCTCCCGGGGACTAGCGGGATACGAGCAGTACTTC.

This CDR3 is CASSVEGEGTYEQYF. The CDR3 DNA reads TGTGCCAGCAGCGTAGAGGGGGAAGGAACCTACGAGCAGTACTTC. This chain uses TRBV9 with TRBJ2-7, with TRBD1 as a possible D gene (6 bases). Germline CDR1 is SGDLS and CDR2 is YYNGEE. V was cut by 0 bases and J by 2 bases, with 12 bases left in between. The CDR3 sequence is 15 residues long.

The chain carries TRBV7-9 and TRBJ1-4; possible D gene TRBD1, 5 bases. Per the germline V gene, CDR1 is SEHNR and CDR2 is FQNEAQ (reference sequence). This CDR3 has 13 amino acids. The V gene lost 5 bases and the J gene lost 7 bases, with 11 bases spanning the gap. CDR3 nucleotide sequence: TGTGCCAGCAGCCCCAGGGTGGTTGAAAAACTGTTTTTT. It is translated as CASSPRVVEKLFF.

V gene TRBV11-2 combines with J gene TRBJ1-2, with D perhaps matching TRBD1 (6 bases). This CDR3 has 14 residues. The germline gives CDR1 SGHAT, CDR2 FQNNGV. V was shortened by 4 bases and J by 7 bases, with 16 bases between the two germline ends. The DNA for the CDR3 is TGTGCCAGCAGCTCTCAGACTGCCAGGGGTGGCTACACCTTC. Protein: CASSSQTARGGYTF.

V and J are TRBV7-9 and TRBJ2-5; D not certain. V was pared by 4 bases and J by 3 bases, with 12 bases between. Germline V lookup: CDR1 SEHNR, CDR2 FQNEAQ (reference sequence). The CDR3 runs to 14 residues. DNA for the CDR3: TGTGCCAGCAGCTCGCTCCGGGTAGAAGAGACCCAGTACTTC. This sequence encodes CASSSLRVEETQYF.

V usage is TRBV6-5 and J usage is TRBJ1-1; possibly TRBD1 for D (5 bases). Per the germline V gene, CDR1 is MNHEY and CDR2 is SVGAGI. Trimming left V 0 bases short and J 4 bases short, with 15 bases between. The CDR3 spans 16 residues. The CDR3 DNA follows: TGTGCCAGCAGTTACTCTCCGACCGTGGGGGGCACTGAAGCTTTCTTT. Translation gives CASSYSPTVGGTEAFF.

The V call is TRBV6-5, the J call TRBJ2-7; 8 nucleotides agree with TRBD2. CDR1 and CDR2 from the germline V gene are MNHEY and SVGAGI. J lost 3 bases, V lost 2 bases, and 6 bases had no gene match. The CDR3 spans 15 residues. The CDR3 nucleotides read TGTGCCAGCAGTTACGGTCCGGGAGGGGTCTACGAGCAGTACTTC. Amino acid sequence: CASSYGPGGVYEQYF.

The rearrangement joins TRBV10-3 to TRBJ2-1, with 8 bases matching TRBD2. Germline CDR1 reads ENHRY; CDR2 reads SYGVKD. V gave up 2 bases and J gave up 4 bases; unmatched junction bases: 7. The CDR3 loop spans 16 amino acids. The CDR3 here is CAISEGPGLGYNEQFF. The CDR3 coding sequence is TGTGCCATCAGTGAGGGTCCGGGACTAGGATACAATGAGCAGTTCTTC.

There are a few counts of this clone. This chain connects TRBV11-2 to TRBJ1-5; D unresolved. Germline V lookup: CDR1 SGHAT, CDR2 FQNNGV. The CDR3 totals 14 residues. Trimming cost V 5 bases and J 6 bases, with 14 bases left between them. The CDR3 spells CASSAHGVRQPQHF. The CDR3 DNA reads TGTGCCAGCAGCGCTCACGGGGTGCGTCAGCCCCAGCATTTT.

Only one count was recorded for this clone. CDR3 in DNA: TGTGCCAGCAGCTTAATCGGTGTTGCAAACTATGGCTACACCTTC. Translated, it gives CASSLIGVANYGYTF. The chain is built from TRBV7-3 and TRBJ1-2; D not certain. This CDR3 region has 15 residues. V dropped 1 base and J dropped 2 bases, with 11 bases sitting between them. Germline CDR1 and CDR2: SGHTA and FQGTGA.

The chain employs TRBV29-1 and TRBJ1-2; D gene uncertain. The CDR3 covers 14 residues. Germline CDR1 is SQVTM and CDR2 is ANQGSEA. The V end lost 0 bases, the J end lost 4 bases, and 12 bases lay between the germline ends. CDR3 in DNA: TGCAGCGTTGAAGATCGCGGCGGGAGCTATGGCTACACCTTC. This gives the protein CSVEDRGGSYGYTF.

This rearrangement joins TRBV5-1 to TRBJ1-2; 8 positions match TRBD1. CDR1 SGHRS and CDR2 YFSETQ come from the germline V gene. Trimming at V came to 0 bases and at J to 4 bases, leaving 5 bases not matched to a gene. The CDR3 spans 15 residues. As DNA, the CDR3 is TGCGCCAGCAGCTTGGGGGCTACAGGGGGCTATGGCTACACCTTC. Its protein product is CASSLGATGGYGYTF.

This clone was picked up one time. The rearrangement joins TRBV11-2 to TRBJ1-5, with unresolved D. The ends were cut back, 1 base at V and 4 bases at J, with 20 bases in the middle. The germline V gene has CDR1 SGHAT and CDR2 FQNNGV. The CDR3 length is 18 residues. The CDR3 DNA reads TGTGCCAGCAGCTTAGTCTTAATTGCGAGGATACGGAATCAGCCCCAGCATTTT. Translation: CASSLVLIARIRNQPQHF.

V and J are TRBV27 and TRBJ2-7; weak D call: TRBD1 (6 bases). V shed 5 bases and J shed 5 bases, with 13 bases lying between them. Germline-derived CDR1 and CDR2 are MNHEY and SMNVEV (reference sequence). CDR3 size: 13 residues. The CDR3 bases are TGTGCCAGCAGTCCTACAGGGACCCACGAGCAGTACTTC. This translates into CASSPTGTHEQYF.

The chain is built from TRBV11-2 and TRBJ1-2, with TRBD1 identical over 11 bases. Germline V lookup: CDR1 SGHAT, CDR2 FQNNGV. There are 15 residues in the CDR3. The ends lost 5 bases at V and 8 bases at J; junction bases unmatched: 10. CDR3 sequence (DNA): TGTGCCAGCAGCCCCCGGACAGGGGGCGCCGGAGGCTACACCTTC. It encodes CASSPRTGGAGGYTF.

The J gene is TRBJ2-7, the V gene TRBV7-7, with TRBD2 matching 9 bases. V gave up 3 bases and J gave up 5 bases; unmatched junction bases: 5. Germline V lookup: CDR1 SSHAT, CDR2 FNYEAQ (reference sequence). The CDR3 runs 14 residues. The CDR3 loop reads CASSFSLAGHEQYF. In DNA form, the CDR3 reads TGTGCCAGCAGCTTCAGTCTAGCGGGACACGAGCAGTACTTC.

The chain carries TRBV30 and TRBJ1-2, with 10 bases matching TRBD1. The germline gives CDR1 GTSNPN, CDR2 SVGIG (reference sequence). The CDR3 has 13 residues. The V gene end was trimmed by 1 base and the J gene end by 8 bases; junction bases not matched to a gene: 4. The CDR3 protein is CAWSEGQGVGYTF. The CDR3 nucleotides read TGTGCCTGGAGTGAAGGACAGGGGGTCGGCTACACCTTC.

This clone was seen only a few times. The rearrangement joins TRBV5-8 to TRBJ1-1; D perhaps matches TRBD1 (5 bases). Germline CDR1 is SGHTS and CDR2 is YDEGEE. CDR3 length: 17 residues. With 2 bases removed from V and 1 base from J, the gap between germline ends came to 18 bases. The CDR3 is CASSFRVIWGENTEAFF. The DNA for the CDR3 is TGTGCCAGCAGCTTTAGAGTAATTTGGGGGGAGAACACTGAAGCTTTCTTT.

CDR3 DNA: TGTGCCAGCAGCCCCTTCGGGTCTACCTACGAGCAGTACTTC. It encodes CASSPFGSTYEQYF. The chain links TRBV9 to TRBJ2-7; D gene ambiguous. V dropped 4 bases and J dropped 2 bases, with 13 bases sitting between them. The germline V gene has CDR1 SGDLS and CDR2 YYNGEE. The CDR3 extends over 14 amino acids.

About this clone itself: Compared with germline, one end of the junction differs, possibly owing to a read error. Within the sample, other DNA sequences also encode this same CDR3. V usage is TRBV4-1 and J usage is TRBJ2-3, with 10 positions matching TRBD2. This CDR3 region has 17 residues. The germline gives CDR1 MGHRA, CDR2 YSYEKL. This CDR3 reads CASSQGGAGGGTDTQYF. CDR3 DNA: TGCGCCAGCAGCCAAGGGGGAGCGGGAGGGGGCACAGATACACAGTATTTT.

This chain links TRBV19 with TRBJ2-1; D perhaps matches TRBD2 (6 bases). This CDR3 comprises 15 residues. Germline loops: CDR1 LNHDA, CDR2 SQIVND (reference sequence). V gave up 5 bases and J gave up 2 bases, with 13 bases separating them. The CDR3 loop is CASSFGTSAYNEQFF. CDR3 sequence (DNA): TGTGCCAGTAGTTTCGGGACTTCGGCCTACAATGAGCAGTTCTTC.